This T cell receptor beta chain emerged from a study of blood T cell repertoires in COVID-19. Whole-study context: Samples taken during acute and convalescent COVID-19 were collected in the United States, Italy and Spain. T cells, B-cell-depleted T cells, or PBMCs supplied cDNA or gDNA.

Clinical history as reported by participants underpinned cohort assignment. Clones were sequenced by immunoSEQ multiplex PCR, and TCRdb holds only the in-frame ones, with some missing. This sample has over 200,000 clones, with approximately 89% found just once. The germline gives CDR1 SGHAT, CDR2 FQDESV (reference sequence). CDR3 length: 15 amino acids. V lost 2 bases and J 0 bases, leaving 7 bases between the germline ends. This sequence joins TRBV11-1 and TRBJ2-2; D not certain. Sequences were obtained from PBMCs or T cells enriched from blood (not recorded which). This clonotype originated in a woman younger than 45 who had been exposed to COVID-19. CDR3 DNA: TGTGCCAGCAGCTTAACTACGACGAACACCGGGGAGCTGTTTTTT. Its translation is CASSLTTTNTGELFF.